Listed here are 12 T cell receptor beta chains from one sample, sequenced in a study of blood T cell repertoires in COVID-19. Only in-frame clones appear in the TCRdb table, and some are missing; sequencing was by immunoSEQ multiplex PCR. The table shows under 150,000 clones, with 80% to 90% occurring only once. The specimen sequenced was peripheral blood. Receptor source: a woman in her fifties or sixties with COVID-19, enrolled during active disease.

The CDR3 loop reads CASSLNPGLEQYF. CDR3 DNA sequence: TGTGCCAGCAGTTTGAACCCTGGGCTCGAGCAGTACTTC. The V gene is TRBV12-3 or TRBV12-4, the J gene TRBJ2-7; no definite D call. The CDR3 is 13 residues long. The V and J ends lost 3 bases and 6 bases respectively, with 12 bases between them.

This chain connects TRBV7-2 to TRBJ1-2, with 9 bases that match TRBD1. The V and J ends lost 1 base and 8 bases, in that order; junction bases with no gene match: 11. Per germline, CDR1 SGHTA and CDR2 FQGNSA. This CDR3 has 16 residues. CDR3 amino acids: CASSLGYGTGNTGYTF. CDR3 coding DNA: TGTGCCAGCAGCTTAGGTTACGGGACAGGGAACACCGGCTACACCTTC.

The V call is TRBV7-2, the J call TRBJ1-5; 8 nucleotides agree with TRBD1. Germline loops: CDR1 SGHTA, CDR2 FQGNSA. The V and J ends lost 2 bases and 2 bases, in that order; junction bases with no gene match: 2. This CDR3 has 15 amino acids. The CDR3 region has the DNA TGTGCCAGCAGCTTAACGACAGGGGGCAATCAGCCCCAGCATTTT. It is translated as CASSLTTGGNQPQHF.

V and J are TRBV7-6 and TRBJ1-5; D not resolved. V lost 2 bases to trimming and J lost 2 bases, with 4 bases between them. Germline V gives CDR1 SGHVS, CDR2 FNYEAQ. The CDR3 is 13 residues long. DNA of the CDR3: TGTGCCAGCAGCTTAACTGGCAATCAGCCCCAGCATTTT. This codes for CASSLTGNQPQHF.

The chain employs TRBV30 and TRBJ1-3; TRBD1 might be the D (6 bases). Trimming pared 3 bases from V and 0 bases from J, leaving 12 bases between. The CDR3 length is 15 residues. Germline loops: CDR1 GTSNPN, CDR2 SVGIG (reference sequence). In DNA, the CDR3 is TGTGCCTGGAGCCATACAGGGCTCTCTGGAAACACCATATATTTT. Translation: CAWSHTGLSGNTIYF.

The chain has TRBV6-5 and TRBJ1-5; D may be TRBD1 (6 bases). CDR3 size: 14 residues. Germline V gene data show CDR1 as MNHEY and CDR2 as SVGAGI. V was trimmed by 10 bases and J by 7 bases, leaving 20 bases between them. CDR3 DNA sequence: TGTGCCACTTCACAGGGAAATGTCTTGCAGCCCCAGCATTTT. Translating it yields CATSQGNVLQPQHF.

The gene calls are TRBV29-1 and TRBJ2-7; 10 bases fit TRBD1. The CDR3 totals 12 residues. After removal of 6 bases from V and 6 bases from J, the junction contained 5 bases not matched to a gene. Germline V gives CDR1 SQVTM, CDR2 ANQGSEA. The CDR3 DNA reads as TGCAGCGTCGGGACAGGGGATGGCGAGCAGTACTTC. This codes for CSVGTGDGEQYF.

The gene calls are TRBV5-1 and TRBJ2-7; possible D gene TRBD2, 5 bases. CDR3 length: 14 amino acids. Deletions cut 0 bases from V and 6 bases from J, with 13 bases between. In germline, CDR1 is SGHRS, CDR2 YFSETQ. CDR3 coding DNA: TGCGCCAGCAGCTTGGGTGAGGGTATGGGCGAGCAGTACTTC. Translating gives CASSLGEGMGEQYF.

The CDR3 bases are TGTGCCAGCAGCTTCCGAGCGGGGGAAGGTAAAGAGACCCAGTACTTC. It specifies CASSFRAGEGKETQYF. The gene calls are TRBV7-6 and TRBJ2-5; 8 bases agree with TRBD2. The V gene's germline CDR1 is SGHVS and CDR2 FNYEAQ. V was pared by 3 bases and J by 3 bases, with 9 bases of the junction left unmatched. The CDR3 is 16 amino acids.

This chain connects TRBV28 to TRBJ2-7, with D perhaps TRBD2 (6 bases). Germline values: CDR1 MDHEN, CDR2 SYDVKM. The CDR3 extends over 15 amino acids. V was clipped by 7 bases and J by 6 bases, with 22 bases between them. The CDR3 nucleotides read TGTGCCAGCATAACCGCCTCAGGATCCGGGGGCGAGCAGTACTTC. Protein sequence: CASITASGSGGEQYF.

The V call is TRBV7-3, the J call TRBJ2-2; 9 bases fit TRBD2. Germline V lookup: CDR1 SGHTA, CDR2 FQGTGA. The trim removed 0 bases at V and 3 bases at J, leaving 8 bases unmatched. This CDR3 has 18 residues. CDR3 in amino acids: CASSLTLAGPRDTGELFF. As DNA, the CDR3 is TGTGCCAGCAGCTTAACACTAGCGGGCCCTCGGGACACCGGGGAGCTGTTTTTT.

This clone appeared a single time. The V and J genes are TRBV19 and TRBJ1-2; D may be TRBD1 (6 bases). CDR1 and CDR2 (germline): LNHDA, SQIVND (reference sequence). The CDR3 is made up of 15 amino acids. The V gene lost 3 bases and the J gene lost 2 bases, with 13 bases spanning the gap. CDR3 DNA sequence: TGTGCCAGTAGTATTAGGCAGGGGAAGAACTATGGCTACACCTTC. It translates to CASSIRQGKNYGYTF.